This T cell receptor beta chain was captured in a study of cytomegalovirus exposure and HLA in healthy donors. The V gene's germline CDR1 is SGDLS and CDR2 YYNGEE. CDR3 length equals 14 residues. J gave up 8 bases and V 3 bases, and 1 base lay outside the gene matches. In this sample, this clone turned up once. Primers included in the PCR were 60 Vbeta and 13 Jbeta primers. The table came from immunoSEQ multiplex PCR; TCRdb's copy has only in-frame clones and leaves some out. The data show approximately 150,000 clones, 70% to 80% seen once. Sequencing was performed on PBMCs. The TCR was taken from a human donor in good health. The genes are TRBV9 and TRBJ2-1; 14 bases agree with TRBD2. CDR3 bases: TGTGCCAGCAGCGGACTAGCGGGAGGGCATGAGCAGTTCTTC. It codes for CASSGLAGGHEQFF.